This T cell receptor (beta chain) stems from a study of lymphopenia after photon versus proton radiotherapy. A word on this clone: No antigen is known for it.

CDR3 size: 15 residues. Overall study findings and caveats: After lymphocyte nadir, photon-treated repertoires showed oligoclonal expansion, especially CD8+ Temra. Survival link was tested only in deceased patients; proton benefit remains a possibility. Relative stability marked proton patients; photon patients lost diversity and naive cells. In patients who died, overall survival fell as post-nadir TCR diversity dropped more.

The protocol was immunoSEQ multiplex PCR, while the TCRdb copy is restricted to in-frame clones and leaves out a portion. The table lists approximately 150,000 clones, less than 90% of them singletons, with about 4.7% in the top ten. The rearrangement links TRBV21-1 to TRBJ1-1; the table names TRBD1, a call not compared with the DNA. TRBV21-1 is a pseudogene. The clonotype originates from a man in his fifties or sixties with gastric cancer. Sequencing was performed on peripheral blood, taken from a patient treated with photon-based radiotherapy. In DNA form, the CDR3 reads TGTGCCAGCAGCCCCCGACAGGGGTGGGACACTGAAGCTTTCTTT. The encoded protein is CASSPRQGWDTEAFF.